This is a list of T cell receptor beta chains from one sample in a study of blood T cell repertoires in COVID-19. Sequencing used immunoSEQ multiplex PCR; TCRdb keeps in-frame clones, though not all of them. The sample records under 300,000 clones, about 88% being singletons. Sequencing was done on a sample of peripheral blood. These receptors were collected from a woman in her thirties or forties who had recovered from COVID-19. Both conserved end residues are part of each CDR3. A D gene is named only where the DNA matches it firmly. Size tells how often a clone was seen (once, few, many) or the class of an expanded clone, and some rows leave it out.

size: -
D: -
J: TRBJ1-3
V: TRBV11-2
CDR3: CASSLDLGRGQLSGNTIYF
DNA: TGTGCCAGCAGCTTAGATCTAGGTAGAGGACAGCTATCTGGAAACACCATATATTTT

size: once
D: TRBD1
J: TRBJ2-3
V: TRBV12-3/TRBV12-4
CDR3: CARPGGGPDTQYF
DNA: TGTGCCCGACCAGGGGGCGGGCCAGATACGCAGTATTTT

size: few
D: -
J: TRBJ2-7
V: TRBV7-6
CDR3: CASSLGGGASSYEQYF
DNA: TGTGCCAGCAGCTTAGGAGGCGGAGCGAGCTCCTACGAGCAGTACTTC

size: once
D: -
J: TRBJ1-5
V: TRBV19
CDR3: CASSLQAHSNQPQHF
DNA: TGTGCCAGTAGTCTACAGGCCCATAGCAATCAGCCCCAGCATTTT

size: -
D: TRBD2
J: TRBJ2-1
V: TRBV19
CDR3: CASSILAGEGNEQFF
DNA: TGTGCCAGTAGTATTCTAGCGGGAGAAGGCAATGAGCAGTTCTTC

size: -
D: TRBD1
J: TRBJ2-2
V: TRBV19
CDR3: CASQDRGANTGELFF
DNA: TGTGCCAGCCAGGACAGGGGCGCGAACACCGGGGAGCTGTTTTTT

size: -
D: -
J: TRBJ1-3
V: TRBV7-2
CDR3: CASSLGKLRQYSGDTIYF
DNA: TGTGCCAGCAGCTTAGGGAAATTGAGACAGTACTCCGGTGACACCATATATTTT

size: -
D: TRBD2
J: TRBJ2-1
V: TRBV3-1/TRBV3-2
CDR3: CASSHEPTIGAGGLSYNEQFF
DNA: TGTGCCAGCAGCCATGAACCTACCATAGGGGCGGGAGGCCTCTCCTACAATGAGCAGTTCTTC

size: -
D: -
J: TRBJ1-4
V: TRBV30
CDR3: CAWSVIGGSTNEKLFF
DNA: TGTGCCTGGAGTGTAATAGGAGGCTCAACTAATGAAAAACTGTTTTTT

size: once
D: TRBD1
J: TRBJ2-1
V: TRBV7-6
CDR3: CASSLVAGTGRNEQFF
DNA: TGTGCCAGCAGCTTAGTTGCCGGGACAGGGAGGAATGAGCAGTTCTTC

size: once
D: -
J: TRBJ2-3
V: TRBV9
CDR3: CASSVALLRGTDTQYF
DNA: TGTGCCAGCAGCGTAGCTTTGCTCCGAGGCACAGATACGCAGTATTTT

size: -
D: TRBD2
J: TRBJ2-1
V: TRBV7-2
CDR3: CASSPRGTSGDNEQFF
DNA: TGTGCCAGCAGCCCCCGCGGGACTAGCGGGGACAATGAGCAGTTCTTC

size: -
D: -
J: TRBJ2-4
V: TRBV6-2/TRBV6-3
CDR3: CASSYTNLGIQYF
DNA: TGTGCCAGCAGTTACACAAATCTAGGCATTCAGTACTTC

size: -
D: -
J: TRBJ2-5
V: TRBV10-2
CDR3: CASSSGSAGETQYF
DNA: TGCGCCAGCAGCTCTGGGTCGGCCGGGGAGACCCAGTACTTC

size: -
D: TRBD2
J: TRBJ2-2
V: TRBV15
CDR3: CATSRDGEGGELFF
DNA: TGTGCCACCAGCAGAGATGGGGAGGGCGGGGAGCTGTTTTTT

size: -
D: TRBD2
J: TRBJ2-7
V: TRBV4-3
CDR3: CASSQTLTTSGGNYEQYF
DNA: TGCGCCAGCAGCCAGACCCTCACTACTAGCGGGGGGAATTACGAGCAGTACTTC

size: -
D: TRBD1
J: TRBJ1-4
V: TRBV6-5
CDR3: CASRNDRGDEKLFF
DNA: TGTGCCAGCAGAAACGACAGGGGGGATGAAAAACTGTTTTTT

size: -
D: TRBD2
J: TRBJ2-7
V: TRBV7-9
CDR3: CASSLGGRGANEQYF
DNA: TGTGCCAGCAGCTTAGGAGGGCGGGGGGCAAACGAGCAGTACTTC

size: -
D: TRBD2
J: TRBJ2-1
V: TRBV11-2
CDR3: CASSSRAGGRNEQFF
DNA: TGTGCCAGCAGCTCCAGAGCGGGGGGACGCAATGAGCAGTTCTTC

size: -
D: -
J: TRBJ1-4
V: TRBV12-3/TRBV12-4
CDR3: CASSSDQGEKLFF
DNA: TGTGCCAGCAGCTCAGACCAGGGGGAAAAACTGTTTTTT

size: -
D: -
J: TRBJ2-7
V: TRBV11-3
CDR3: CASSFSGSSYEQYF
DNA: TGTGCCAGCAGCTTCTCAGGGTCCTCCTACGAGCAGTACTTC

size: -
D: TRBD1
J: TRBJ2-6
V: TRBV20-1
CDR3: CSAGGQGASGANVLTF
DNA: TGCAGTGCTGGTGGACAGGGGGCATCTGGGGCCAACGTCCTGACTTTC

size: -
D: TRBD1
J: TRBJ2-6
V: TRBV6-1
CDR3: CASSDGGQKLSGANVLTF
DNA: TGTGCCAGCAGTGATGGGGGACAGAAACTATCTGGGGCCAACGTCCTGACTTTC

size: -
D: -
J: TRBJ2-7
V: TRBV28
CDR3: CASSFSLGEQYF
DNA: TGTGCCAGCAGTTTTTCCCTCGGCGAGCAGTACTTC

size: -
D: -
J: TRBJ1-3
V: TRBV7-9
CDR3: CASSRGIRGLFRGTIYF
DNA: TGTGCCAGCAGCCGAGGCATCAGGGGATTATTTCGGGGCACCATATATTTT

size: -
D: -
J: TRBJ2-5
V: TRBV9
CDR3: CASSTPGGSGTQYF
DNA: TGTGCCAGCAGCACACCTGGAGGGTCGGGGACCCAGTACTTC

size: -
D: -
J: TRBJ1-2
V: TRBV28
CDR3: CASSLNGPGHYGYTF
DNA: TGTGCCAGCAGTTTAAACGGTCCAGGGCACTATGGCTACACCTTC

size: -
D: TRBD1
J: TRBJ2-3
V: TRBV15
CDR3: CATSRLSGQGADTQYF
DNA: TGTGCCACCAGCAGGCTCTCGGGACAGGGGGCAGATACGCAGTATTTT

size: -
D: TRBD2
J: TRBJ2-3
V: TRBV5-1
CDR3: CASSLFSGRSGADTQYF
DNA: TGCGCCAGCAGCTTGTTTTCAGGACGAAGCGGGGCAGATACGCAGTATTTT

size: -
D: -
J: TRBJ2-4
V: TRBV18
CDR3: CASSPSTNIGDQYF
DNA: TGTGCCAGCTCACCCTCAACGAACATCGGAGACCAGTACTTC

size: once
D: TRBD1
J: TRBJ1-6
V: TRBV27
CDR3: CASSTGQGRNSPLHF
DNA: TGTGCCAGCAGTACCGGACAGGGGCGTAATTCACCCCTCCACTTT

size: -
D: -
J: TRBJ1-2
V: TRBV24-1
CDR3: CATSDPEGVYTF
DNA: TGTGCCACCAGTGACCCCGAGGGGGTTTACACCTTC

size: -
D: -
J: TRBJ2-5
V: TRBV6-2/TRBV6-3
CDR3: CASSFGSLYQETQYF
DNA: TGTGCCAGCAGTTTCGGTTCACTGTACCAAGAGACCCAGTACTTC

size: -
D: -
J: TRBJ1-2
V: TRBV6-2/TRBV6-3
CDR3: CASSSQVFLISGYTF
DNA: TGTGCCAGCAGTTCTCAGGTTTTCCTGATCTCTGGCTACACCTTC

size: -
D: -
J: TRBJ2-3
V: TRBV5-1
CDR3: CASSKLDTDTQYF
DNA: TGCGCCAGCAGCAAACTCGATACAGATACGCAGTATTTT

size: once
D: TRBD2
J: TRBJ2-7
V: TRBV19
CDR3: CASSILAGPYEQYF
DNA: TGTGCCAGTAGTATCCTAGCGGGACCCTACGAGCAGTACTTC

size: -
D: TRBD2
J: TRBJ2-3
V: TRBV7-2
CDR3: CASSLALAGGPRTDTQYF
DNA: TGTGCCAGCAGCTTAGCGCTAGCGGGGGGCCCCCGAACAGATACGCAGTATTTT

size: -
D: -
J: TRBJ2-3
V: TRBV28
CDR3: CASSLAGEGLDTQYF
DNA: TGTGCCAGCAGTTTAGCAGGGGAGGGGTTAGATACGCAGTATTTT

size: few
D: -
J: TRBJ2-3
V: TRBV7-2
CDR3: CASSLEWPGEGDTQYF
DNA: TGTGCCAGCAGCTTAGAGTGGCCAGGGGAAGGAGATACGCAGTATTTT

size: -
D: TRBD1
J: TRBJ1-6
V: TRBV28
CDR3: CASSFPVQGTYNSPLHF
DNA: TGTGCCAGCAGTTTCCCGGTACAGGGGACCTATAATTCACCCCTCCACTTT

size: once
D: -
J: TRBJ2-7
V: TRBV27
CDR3: CASSPTRSYEQYF
DNA: TGTGCCAGCAGTCCTACCCGCTCCTACGAGCAGTACTTC

size: few
D: TRBD2
J: TRBJ2-1
V: TRBV30
CDR3: CAWSIARLAGRGQFF
DNA: TGTGCCTGGAGTATAGCAAGGCTAGCGGGGCGAGGGCAGTTCTTC

size: once
D: TRBD1
J: TRBJ1-5
V: TRBV6-6
CDR3: CASSGTVNQPQHF
DNA: TGTGCCAGCAGTGGGACAGTCAATCAGCCCCAGCATTTT

size: -
D: -
J: TRBJ1-2
V: TRBV9
CDR3: CASSVDWESYGYTF
DNA: TGTGCCAGCAGCGTAGATTGGGAGAGCTATGGCTACACCTTC

size: few
D: -
J: TRBJ1-5
V: TRBV23-1
CDR3: CASSQSKGHRQSQPQHF
DNA: TGCGCCAGCAGTCAATCCAAGGGACACCGACAGTCTCAGCCCCAGCATTTT

size: -
D: TRBD2
J: TRBJ2-1
V: TRBV3-1/TRBV3-2
CDR3: CASSETSGAHSSYNEQFF
DNA: TGTGCCAGCAGCGAGACTAGCGGGGCTCACAGCTCCTACAATGAGCAGTTCTTC

size: -
D: -
J: TRBJ2-6
V: TRBV4-1
CDR3: CASSQVYAGSGANVLTF
DNA: TGCGCCAGCAGCCAAGTGTATGCGGGGTCTGGGGCCAACGTCCTGACTTTC

size: -
D: -
J: TRBJ1-3
V: TRBV10-3
CDR3: CAITGSGNTIYF
DNA: TGTGCCATCACGGGCTCTGGAAACACCATATATTTT

size: -
D: -
J: TRBJ2-7
V: TRBV4-1
CDR3: CASSQDRPRSYEQYF
DNA: TGCGCCAGCAGCCAAGATCGTCCGCGCTCCTACGAGCAGTACTTC

size: -
D: -
J: TRBJ1-5
V: TRBV15
CDR3: CATSPRTTGQPQHF
DNA: TGTGCCACCAGCCCTCGGACAACCGGTCAGCCCCAGCATTTT

size: -
D: -
J: TRBJ2-2
V: TRBV10-3
CDR3: CAISVSTNTGELFF
DNA: TGTGCCATCAGTGTTTCAACGAACACCGGGGAGCTGTTTTTT

size: few
D: TRBD2
J: TRBJ2-7
V: TRBV24-1
CDR3: CATSDPGTTQQYF
DNA: TGTGCCACCAGTGACCCGGGGACTACCCAGCAGTACTTC

size: few
D: -
J: TRBJ1-2
V: TRBV10-3
CDR3: CAISDSTNYGYTF
DNA: TGTGCCATCAGCGACAGTACTAACTATGGCTACACCTTC